This T cell receptor (beta chain) was documented in a study of cytotoxic CD8 clonotypes in ibrutinib-treated CLL. Investigators sought sequencing depths of between 1 in 200,000 and 1 in 1 million T cells. TCRdb keeps only in-frame clones here, not all; method: immunoSEQ multiplex PCR. The sample yields under 300,000 clones, 60% to 80% seen once. General observations from the study: Clonality climbed at ibrutinib response, then dropped toward baseline at progression. Circulating CD8+ T-cell counts were tracked by baseline clonality, which exceeded that of age-matched healthy donors.

V lost 0 bases to trimming and J lost 4 bases, with 3 bases between them. The CDR3 is made up of 12 amino acids. Germline CDR1 reads SGDLS; CDR2 reads YYNGEE. Concerning this clone: Its antigen is currently unknown. In the same sample, other DNA sequences code for this CDR3.

This receptor was taken from a human donor with chronic lymphocytic leukemia. The chain recombines TRBV9 with TRBJ2-3; D gene unclear. The input for sequencing was PBMCs, taken at disease progression, from a patient treated with ibrutinib. Here the CDR3 DNA reads TGTGCCAGCAGCGTAGGCTCAGATACGCAGTATTTT. Its protein product is CASSVGSDTQYF.